The present entry profiles one T cell receptor beta chain with its context. Its antigen remains unidentified. The genes and germline here are from mouse. Read sequence stops 1 residue before the CDR3 end, and the germline J gene provides the missing end. This sample was included in a study of tissue T cells after allogeneic stem cell transplantation. Study results and caveats: Anatomically similar tissues had similar TCR repertoires within each patient. Motif-based clustering found tissue-specific repertoire signatures shared across patients, though few clones were shared.

The CDR3 runs 14 residues. Trimming stripped 2 bases from V and 0 bases from J, with 8 bases between. Germline CDR1 NNHNN, CDR2 SYGAGS (reference sequence). TCRdb keeps only in-frame clones here, not all; method: immunoSEQ multiplex PCR. Among 48,000 or so clones, nearly 75% were seen once, and the ten largest hold about 0.7%. This chain connects TRBV13-2 to TRBJ1-2; D not resolved. The sequenced sample was sorted cells pooled from one or two spleens. This receptor was obtained from a pool of C57BL/6 mice in good health. The CDR3 here is CASGDRIANSDYTF. The CDR3 bases that were read are TGTGCCAGCGGTGACAGAATTGCAAACTCCGACTACACC.